This T cell receptor beta chain was observed in a study of ipilimumab plus nivolumab after autologous stem cell transplantation. For the study at large: Myeloma patients were high-risk transplant-naive or relapsed within 3 years of first autologous transplant.

After removal of 1 base from V and 8 bases from J, the junction contained 7 bases not matched to a gene. The CDR3 contains 15 residues. Per germline, CDR1 SGHTA and CDR2 FQGNSA. The protocol was immunoSEQ multiplex PCR, while the TCRdb copy is restricted to in-frame clones and leaves out a portion. The sample includes over 35,000 clones, roughly 92% of them seen just once. V and J are TRBV7-2 and TRBJ2-1; the match to TRBD2 covers 8 bases. The TCR was taken from a male donor with multiple myeloma. Specimen: PBMCs, collected in a trial of ipilimumab plus nivolumab as post-transplant consolidation. CDR3 DNA sequence: TGTGCCAGCAGCTTAGTCACGGGAGCGGGGGATGAGCAGTTCTTC. It is translated as CASSLVTGAGDEQFF.